This passage covers 32 T cell receptor beta chains from one sample sequenced in a study of Graves' ophthalmopathy and Graves' hyperthyroidism. Transcripts of RNA were the source for amplifying TCR beta CDR3 regions. First-round RT-PCR employed HTBI primers, with a second-round multiplex PCR after it. TCRdb reprocessed the multiplex PCR reads with MiXCR, giving one entry per CDR3 protein. The table lists some 1.1 million distinct CDR3 sequences, roughly 35% of them singletons. Sequenced material: peripheral blood or thyroid tissue (not recorded which). These receptors came from an adult man with Graves' hyperthyroidism.

This clonotype was seen at least ten times. The chain is built from TRBV5-1 and TRBJ1-1; no firm D call. CDR1 is SGHRS, CDR2 YFSETQ, per germline. The CDR3 has 11 residues. The ends were cut back, 7 bases at V and 11 bases at J, with 15 bases in the middle. The CDR3 region has the DNA TGCGCCAGCGCAGGTGTATTGGGCGCTTTCTTT. It codes for CASAGVLGAFF.

This clonotype was counted many times. The gene calls are TRBV19 and TRBJ1-2, with D unresolved. Germline V gene sequence: CDR1 LNHDA, CDR2 SQIVND (reference sequence). The CDR3 is 14 amino acids. The V end was cut by 5 bases, the J end by 3 bases, with 13 bases between. The DNA of the CDR3 is TGTGCCAGTAGTTCAGGCTACGATCACTATGGCTACACCTTC. Protein: CASSSGYDHYGYTF.

Concerning this clonotype itself: It may be a read error: a sequence one base away is much more abundant. This chain uses TRBV20-1 with TRBJ1-1; D is undetermined. Trimming cost V 5 bases and J 0 bases, with 7 bases left between them. The CDR3 covers 12 residues. Per the germline V gene, CDR1 is DFQATT and CDR2 is SNEGSKA (reference sequence). Here the CDR3 DNA reads TGCAGTGCTGCGGAAATGAACACTGAAGCTTTCTTT. Protein sequence: CSAAEMNTEAFF.

J is TRBJ1-5 and V is TRBV4-1, with unresolved D. The ends were cut back, 1 base at V and 4 bases at J, with 11 bases in the middle. Germline loops: CDR1 MGHRA, CDR2 YSYEKL. CDR3 size: 15 residues. In nucleotides, the CDR3 is TGCGCCAGCAGCCAAGTCGGGTCACGGAATCAGCCCCAGCATTTT. Translation: CASSQVGSRNQPQHF.

This chain links TRBV20-1 with TRBJ2-7, with 11 bases that match TRBD1. The CDR3 has 15 amino acids. Germline assignment: CDR1 DFQATT and CDR2 SNEGSKA (reference sequence). After removal of 6 bases from V and 3 bases from J, the junction contained 10 bases not matched to a gene. The CDR3 is CSAHSGTGGIYEQYF. The DNA of the CDR3 is TGCAGTGCCCACTCCGGGACAGGGGGAATCTACGAGCAGTACTTC.

V gene TRBV10-3 combines with J gene TRBJ2-7; 7 positions match TRBD1. The CDR3 length is 13 residues. The V gene end was trimmed by 2 bases and the J gene end by 6 bases; junction bases not matched to a gene: 4. In germline, CDR1 is ENHRY, CDR2 SYGVKD. For the CDR3, the DNA is TGTGCCATCAGTGAGCTTTCAGGGGGCGAGCAGTACTTC. This sequence encodes CAISELSGGEQYF.

V is TRBV5-4 and J is TRBJ2-2, with 14 bases lining up with TRBD2. The junction had 7 bases not matched to a gene; V was cut back by 3 bases and J by 6 bases. CDR1 and CDR2 (germline): SGHNT, YYREEE (reference sequence). The CDR3 sequence is 17 residues long. The CDR3 nucleotides read TGTGCCAGCAGCTCACGGACTAGCGGGAGGTGGGCCGGGGAGCTGTTTTTT. It is translated as CASSSRTSGRWAGELFF.

This clonotype was counted only a few times. V and J are TRBV6-2 or TRBV6-3 and TRBJ2-7, with TRBD1 matching 8 bases. V lost 2 bases and J lost 3; bases outside the gene matches: 12. This CDR3 is built from 17 residues. From germline, CDR1 is MNHEY and CDR2 SVGEGT. The CDR3 sequence: CASSYAAHAGTGYEQYF. CDR3 sequence (DNA): TGTGCCAGCAGTTACGCGGCCCACGCCGGGACAGGCTACGAGCAGTACTTC.

The chain uses TRBV15 and TRBJ1-2, with D uncertain. The CDR3 covers 13 residues. The germline CDR1 and CDR2 sequences are LNHNV and YYDKDF (reference sequence). The V end was cut by 4 bases, the J end by 8 bases, with 14 bases between. CDR3 loop: CATSTGLLEGYTF. The CDR3 DNA follows: TGTGCCACCAGCACTGGACTCCTGGAAGGCTACACCTTC.

The table lists this clonotype with a few counts. The V and J genes are TRBV3-1 and TRBJ2-7; D tentatively reads TRBD1 or TRBD2 (6 bases each). CDR1 and CDR2 (germline): LGHDT, YNNKEL (reference sequence). The CDR3 has 14 residues. V was cut by 1 base and J by 7 bases, with 14 bases left in between. CDR3 coding DNA: TGTGCCAGCAGCCAAGTTAACAGGGCGGGAGAGCAGTACTTC. This codes for CASSQVNRAGEQYF.

This clonotype has more than one count but fewer than ten. The CDR3 here is CASSRDREQPQHF. In DNA, the CDR3 is TGTGCCAGCAGTCGGGACAGGGAACAGCCCCAGCATTTT. The chain recombines TRBV27 with TRBJ1-5; the match to TRBD1 covers 9 bases. This CDR3 has 13 residues. Looked up from germline, CDR1 is MNHEY and CDR2 is SMNVEV (reference sequence). J gave up 7 bases and V 5 bases, and 3 bases lay outside the gene matches.

This clonotype was seen a few times. The rearrangement joins TRBV4-3 to TRBJ2-5; TRBD2 matches at 13 bases. This CDR3 has 19 amino acids. Germline trimming cut 4 bases from V and 4 bases from J; bases unmatched to any gene: 15. Germline CDR1 reads LGHNA; CDR2 reads YSLEER. The CDR3 loop reads CASSLFPGTSGIRSETQYF. CDR3 coding DNA: TGCGCCAGCAGCCTTTTTCCTGGGACTAGCGGGATCCGGTCAGAGACCCAGTACTTC.

Note on this clonotype: A much more abundant neighbour one base away suggests this may be a read error. The chain employs TRBV7-2 and TRBJ1-4; D is undetermined. This CDR3 comprises 13 residues. Germline CDR1 SGHTA, CDR2 FQGNSA. The CDR3 protein is CASILKSGEKLFF. CDR3 nucleotide sequence: TGTGCCAGCATCTTAAAGTCCGGGGAAAAACTGTTTTTT.

V gene TRBV6-6 combines with J gene TRBJ2-7, with D possibly TRBD2 on 5 matching bases. CDR3 length: 14 residues. The V gene lost 2 bases and the J gene lost 4 bases, with 12 bases spanning the gap. The germline CDR1 and CDR2 sequences are MNHNY and SVGAGI (reference sequence). The CDR3 sequence: CASSYEADFYEQYF. In nucleotides, the CDR3 is TGTGCCAGCAGTTACGAAGCGGACTTTTACGAGCAGTACTTC.

This clonotype showed up just once. The conserved phenylalanine or tryptophan normally closing the CDR3 is absent here, so this likely arose from a read error. The DNA is omitted, as the CDR3 cannot be located on it reliably, and the CDR3 follows TCRdb's listing. V usage is TRBV7-2 and J usage is TRBJ1-1. The germline V gene encodes CDR1 SGHTA and CDR2 FQGNSA. With termini counted, the CDR3 has 12 amino acids. The CDR3 here is CASNQGRTEALL.

At least ten counts were recorded for this clonotype. A read error may explain this, as a much larger clone is one base away. V gene TRBV9 combines with J gene TRBJ2-5, with 7 bases matching TRBD1. The V gene end was trimmed by 3 bases and the J gene end by 0 bases; junction bases not matched to a gene: 2. The CDR3 consists of 14 residues. Germline V gives CDR1 SGDLS, CDR2 YYNGEE. The CDR3 here is CASSGDSYQETQYF. In nucleotides, the CDR3 is TGTGCCAGCAGCGGGGACAGCTACCAAGAGACCCAGTACTTC.

V and J are TRBV4-1 and TRBJ2-7; no reliable D call. The length of the CDR3 is 13 residues. V shed 2 bases and J shed 0 bases, with 5 bases lying between them. CDR1 is MGHRA and CDR2 is YSYEKL in the germline V gene. CDR3 in DNA: TGCGCCAGCAGCCAATACATCTCCTACGAGCAGTACTTC. This gives the protein CASSQYISYEQYF.

The chain joins TRBV2 to TRBJ1-2, with D perhaps TRBD1 (5 bases). The CDR3 consists of 13 residues. Germline values: CDR1 SNHLY, CDR2 FYNNEI. With 8 bases removed from V and 8 bases from J, the gap between germline ends came to 18 bases. In DNA form, the CDR3 reads TGTGCCAGCCGGAGCGGGAGGGGTGCCGGCTACACCTTC. Translated: CASRSGRGAGYTF.

This clonotype was recorded a few times. V is TRBV28 and J is TRBJ1-5; D is perhaps TRBD1 (5 bases). V lost 3 bases and J lost 4, with 16 bases in between. The CDR3 spans 16 residues. The germline V gene has CDR1 MDHEN and CDR2 SYDVKM. CDR3 coding DNA: TGTGCCAGCAGTTTGGGGACCGGCACAAGAAATCAGCCCCAGCATTTT. Translated, it gives CASSLGTGTRNQPQHF.

Comment on this clonotype: With a much larger clone just one base away, this may be a read error. The J gene is TRBJ2-5, the V gene TRBV7-9; 8 bases map to TRBD1. CDR3 length: 16 residues. V was pared by 2 bases and J by 4 bases, with 9 bases of the junction left unmatched. CDR1 SEHNR and CDR2 FQNEAQ come from the germline V gene (reference sequence). The CDR3 DNA is TGTGCCAGCAGCTTATGGACAGGGATCCAACGAGAGACCCAGTACTTC. Translation: CASSLWTGIQRETQYF. Based on the CDR3 plus reference TRBV7-9 and TRBJ2-5, the full variable domain is DTGVSQNPRHKITKRGQNVTFRCDPISEHNRLYWYRQTLGQGPEFLTYFQNEAQLEKSRLLSDRFSAERPKGSFSTLEIQRTEQGDSAMYLCASSLWTGIQRETQYFGPGTRLLVL.

V gene TRBV11-2 combines with J gene TRBJ1-6; 11 bases map to TRBD1. Trimming took 3 bases from V and 10 from J; bases not matched to a gene: 2. CDR1 is SGHAT and CDR2 is FQNNGV in the germline V gene. The CDR3 runs 14 residues. CDR3 protein: CASSFGQGASPLHF. The DNA for the CDR3 is TGTGCCAGCAGCTTCGGACAGGGGGCCTCACCCCTCCACTTT. The full variable domain, with the rest looked up from reference TRBV11-2 and TRBJ1-6, is EAGVAQSPRYKIIEKRQSVAFWCNPISGHATLYWYQQILGQGPKLLIQFQNNGVVDDSQLPKDRFSAERLKGVDSTLKIQPAKLEDSAVYLCASSFGQGASPLHFGNGTRLTVT.

This clonotype was seen more than once but under ten times. The J gene is TRBJ2-6, the V gene TRBV20-1, with 8 bases aligning to TRBD1. Per germline, CDR1 DFQATT and CDR2 SNEGSKA (reference sequence). The CDR3 runs to 16 residues. J gave up 1 base and V 5 bases, and 7 bases lay outside the gene matches. The CDR3 sequence is CSAGQGSVSGANVLTF. In nucleotides, the CDR3 is TGCAGTGCTGGACAGGGTAGTGTTTCTGGGGCCAACGTCCTGACTTTC.

The V gene is TRBV9, the J gene TRBJ2-5, with D uncertain. Germline-derived CDR1 and CDR2 are SGDLS and YYNGEE. The CDR3 length is 14 residues. V lost 4 bases and J 2 bases, leaving 12 bases between the germline ends. The CDR3 loop is CASSQRPEQETQYF. The CDR3, as DNA: TGTGCCAGCAGCCAAAGGCCAGAACAAGAGACCCAGTACTTC. The complete variable domain, with remaining parts taken from reference TRBV9 and TRBJ2-5, reads DSGVTQTPKHLITATGQRVTLRCSPRSGDLSVYWYQQSLDQGLQFLIQYYNGEERAKGNILERFSAQQFPDLHSELNLSSLELGDSALYFCASSQRPEQETQYFGPGTRLLVL.

This clonotype was detected ten times or more. The chain uses TRBV20-1 and TRBJ1-4; no clear D. CDR1 and CDR2 (germline): DFQATT, SNEGSKA (reference sequence). The CDR3 is 14 amino acids. V was trimmed by 7 bases and J by 8 bases, leaving 20 bases between them. CDR3 sequence reads: CSVRVPGLYEKLFF. In DNA, the CDR3 is TGCAGTGTTCGAGTCCCAGGATTATACGAAAAACTGTTTTTT.

DNA of the CDR3: TGTGCCAGCGGGAGGCGCGGTGAAGCTTTCTTT. Its protein product is CASGRRGEAFF. The V and J genes are TRBV10-3 and TRBJ1-1; D unclear. The CDR3 sequence is 11 residues long. The germline V gene encodes CDR1 ENHRY and CDR2 SYGVKD. The V end was cut by 10 bases, the J end by 7 bases, with 13 bases between.

This clonotype was recorded at least ten times. The chain carries TRBV19 and TRBJ1-5; no reliable D call. There are 15 residues in the CDR3. Germline CDR1 LNHDA, CDR2 SQIVND (reference sequence). Trimming stripped 0 bases from V and 2 bases from J, with 8 bases between. In DNA, the CDR3 is TGTGCCAGTAGTATAGAGGGGTCGGGCAATCAGCCCCAGCATTTT. Translation gives CASSIEGSGNQPQHF.

This clonotype was recorded many times. The CDR3 loop reads CASVHGANVLTF. DNA for the CDR3: TGTGCCAGTGTTCACGGGGCCAACGTCCTGACTTTC. The rearrangement uses TRBV19 and TRBJ2-6; no firm D call. Per the germline V gene, CDR1 is LNHDA and CDR2 is SQIVND (reference sequence). The CDR3 runs 12 residues. V was clipped by 8 bases and J by 4 bases, with 6 bases between them.

This chain links TRBV7-6 with TRBJ2-7; 7 bases map to TRBD1. The CDR3 is 13 residues long. Germline trimming cut 8 bases from V and 1 base from J; bases unmatched to any gene: 5. Germline V lookup: CDR1 SGHVS, CDR2 FNYEAQ. The CDR3 region has the DNA TGTGCCAGCTTGGCGACAGGGTCCTACGAGCAGTACTTC. Translated, it gives CASLATGSYEQYF.

This chain uses TRBV6-2 or TRBV6-3 with TRBJ2-7; 8 nucleotides agree with TRBD1. Trimming at V came to 2 bases and at J to 6 bases, leaving 3 bases not matched to a gene. The CDR3 has 13 amino acids. The germline CDR1 and CDR2 sequences are MNHEY and SVGEGT. The CDR3 spells CASSYGQGSEQYF. CDR3 sequence (DNA): TGTGCCAGCAGTTACGGACAGGGAAGCGAGCAGTACTTC.

The chain employs TRBV5-1 and TRBJ2-7; the match to TRBD1 covers 8 bases. The CDR3 extends over 15 amino acids. Losses at the gene ends were 1 base for V and 9 bases for J; bases not matched to a gene: 12. Per the germline V gene, CDR1 is SGHRS and CDR2 is YFSETQ. The CDR3 DNA reads TGCGCCAGCAGCTTGCGGCAGGGGGCGGAATCGGGGCAGTACTTC. Protein sequence: CASSLRQGAESGQYF.

The rearrangement uses TRBV27 and TRBJ1-1; D not resolved. V lost 7 bases to trimming and J lost 1 base, with 13 bases between them. The germline gives CDR1 MNHEY, CDR2 SMNVEV (reference sequence). This CDR3 is 14 amino acids long. CDR3 loop: CASTLGRPNTEAFF. For the CDR3, the DNA is TGTGCCAGCACCCTGGGCAGACCGAACACTGAAGCTTTCTTT.

As concerns this clonotype: Given a much more abundant clone one base away, this may be a read error. The V call is TRBV4-2, the J call TRBJ1-2; D possibly corresponds to TRBD1 (5 bases). CDR1 is LGHNA and CDR2 is YNFKEQ in the germline V gene. CDR3 size: 13 residues. The CDR3 DNA follows: TGTACCAGCTCCTTGTCCGACGGGGACGGCTACACCTTC. Translation gives CTSSLSDGDGYTF.